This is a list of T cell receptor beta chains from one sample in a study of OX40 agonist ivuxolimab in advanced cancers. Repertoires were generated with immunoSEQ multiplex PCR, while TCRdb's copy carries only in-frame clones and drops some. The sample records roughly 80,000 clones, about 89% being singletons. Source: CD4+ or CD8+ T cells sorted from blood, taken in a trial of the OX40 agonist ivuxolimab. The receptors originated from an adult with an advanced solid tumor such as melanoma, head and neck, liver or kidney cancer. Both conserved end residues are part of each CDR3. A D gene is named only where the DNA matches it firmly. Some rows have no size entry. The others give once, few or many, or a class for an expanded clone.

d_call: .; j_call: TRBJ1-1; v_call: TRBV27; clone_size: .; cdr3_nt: TGTGCCAGCAGTTTTAACCCGGGGGGGACTGAAGCTTTCTTT; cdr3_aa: CASSFNPGGTEAFF
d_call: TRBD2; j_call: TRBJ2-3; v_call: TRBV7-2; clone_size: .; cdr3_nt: TGTGCCAGCAGCTTGGCCCCGGGGCGGGGGGGCGGTACGCAGTATTTT; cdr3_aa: CASSLAPGRGGGTQYF
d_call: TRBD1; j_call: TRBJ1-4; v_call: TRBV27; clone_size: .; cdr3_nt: TGTGCCAGCAGGTACAGGGGTCCTAATGAAAAACTGTTTTTT; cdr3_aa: CASRYRGPNEKLFF
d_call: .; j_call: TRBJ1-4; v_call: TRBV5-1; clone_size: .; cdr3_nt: TGCGCCAACAGCCCAGGGGCCCTCTCGGGTAATGAAAAACTGTTTTTT; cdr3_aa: CANSPGALSGNEKLFF
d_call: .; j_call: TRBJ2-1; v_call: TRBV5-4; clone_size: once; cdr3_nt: TGTGCCAGCAGCTTGGGGACATCGAGCTCCTACAATGAGCAGTTCTTC; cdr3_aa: CASSLGTSSSYNEQFF
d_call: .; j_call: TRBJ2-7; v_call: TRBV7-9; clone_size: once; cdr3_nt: TGTGCCAGCAGCTTAGCGACTGGGACGGACAGCTCCTACGAGCAGTACTTC; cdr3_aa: CASSLATGTDSSYEQYF
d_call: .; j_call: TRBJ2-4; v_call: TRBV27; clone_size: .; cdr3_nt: TGTGCCAGCAGTTCTCCGGGTCGTCAGCGTCAGTACTTC; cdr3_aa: CASSSPGRQRQYF
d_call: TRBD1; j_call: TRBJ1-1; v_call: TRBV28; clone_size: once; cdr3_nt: TGTGCCAGCAGCCCAGGAACACAGGGGGAAGCTTTCTTT; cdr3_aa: CASSPGTQGEAFF
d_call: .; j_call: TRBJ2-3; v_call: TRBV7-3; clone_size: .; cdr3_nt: TGTGCCAGCAGCTTCAGGGGCCAGAACACAGATACGCAGTATTTT; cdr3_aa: CASSFRGQNTDTQYF
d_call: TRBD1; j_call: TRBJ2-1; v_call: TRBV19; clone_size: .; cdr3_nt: TGTGCCAGTAGTGCCGACCGGGACAGGGGCGTAAATGAGCAGTTCTTC; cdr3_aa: CASSADRDRGVNEQFF
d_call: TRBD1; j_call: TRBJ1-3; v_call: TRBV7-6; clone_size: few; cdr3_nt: TGTGCCAGCAGCCCGGGACAGGGTAGGACCAAGAACAAAGTATATTTT; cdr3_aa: CASSPGQGRTKNKVYF